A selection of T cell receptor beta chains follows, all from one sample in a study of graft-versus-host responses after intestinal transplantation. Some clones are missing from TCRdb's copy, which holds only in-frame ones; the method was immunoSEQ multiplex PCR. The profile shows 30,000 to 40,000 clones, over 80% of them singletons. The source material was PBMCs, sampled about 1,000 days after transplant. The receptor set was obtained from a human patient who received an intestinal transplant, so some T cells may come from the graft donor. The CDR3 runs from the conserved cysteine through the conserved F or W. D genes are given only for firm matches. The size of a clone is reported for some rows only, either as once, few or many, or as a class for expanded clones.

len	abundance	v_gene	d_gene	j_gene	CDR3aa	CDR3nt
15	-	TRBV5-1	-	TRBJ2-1	CASSLSPKLNNEQFF	TGCGCCAGCAGCTTGAGTCCAAAACTCAACAATGAGCAGTTCTTC
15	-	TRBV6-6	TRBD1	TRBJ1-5	CASRQGFTGNQPQHF	TGTGCCAGCAGACAGGGGTTTACGGGCAATCAGCCCCAGCATTTT
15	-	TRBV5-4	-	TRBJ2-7	CASSLSGPRRGEQYF	TGTGCCAGCAGCTTGTCGGGGCCCCGGCGTGGCGAGCAGTACTTC
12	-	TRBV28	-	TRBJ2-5	CASSLGYGTQYF	TGTGCCAGCAGTTTGGGCTACGGGACCCAGTACTTC
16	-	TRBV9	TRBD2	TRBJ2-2	CASSASSGLNTGELFF	TGTGCCAGCAGCGCGTCTAGCGGGTTAAACACCGGGGAGCTGTTTTTT
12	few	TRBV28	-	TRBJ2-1	CASSLGWDEQFF	TGTGCCAGCAGCCTTGGGTGGGATGAGCAGTTCTTC
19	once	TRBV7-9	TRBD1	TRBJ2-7	CASSLAGGPRQGDSYEQYF	TGTGCCAGCAGCTTAGCAGGCGGGCCCAGACAGGGGGACTCCTACGAGCAGTACTTC
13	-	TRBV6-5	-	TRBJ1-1	CASSYRGFTEAFF	TGTGCCAGCAGTTACCGGGGCTTCACTGAAGCTTTCTTT
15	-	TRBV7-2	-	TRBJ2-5	CASSLVAGKQETQYF	TGTGCCAGCAGCTTAGTGGCGGGGAAACAAGAGACCCAGTACTTC
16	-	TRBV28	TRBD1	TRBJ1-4	CASSFMSDRGGKKLFF	TGTGCCAGCAGTTTTATGTCCGACAGGGGAGGAAAAAAACTGTTTTTT
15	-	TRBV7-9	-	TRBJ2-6	CASSSEFSGANVLTF	TGTGCCAGCAGCTCAGAATTCTCTGGGGCCAACGTCCTGACTTTC
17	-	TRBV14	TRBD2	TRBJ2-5	CASSQAWGLAGWETQYF	TGTGCCAGCAGCCAAGCTTGGGGACTAGCAGGATGGGAGACCCAGTACTTC
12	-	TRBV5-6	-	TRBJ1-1	CASSQMNTEAFF	TGTGCCAGCTCCCAGATGAACACTGAAGCTTTCTTT
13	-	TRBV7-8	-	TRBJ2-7	CASSLRRSYEQYF	TGTGCCAGCAGCTTGCGCAGAAGCTACGAGCAGTACTTC
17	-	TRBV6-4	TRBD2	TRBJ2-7	CASKVGTRGGSAYEQYF	TGTGCCAGCAAAGTGGGGACTAGAGGGGGGTCGGCCTACGAGCAGTACTTC
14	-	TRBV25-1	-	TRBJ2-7	CASSRHGGIHEQYF	TGTGCCAGCAGTCGCCACGGTGGGATCCACGAGCAGTACTTC